Below, 26 T cell receptor beta chains from the same sample are listed, as sequenced in a study of patients and donors after allogeneic stem cell transplantation. Via MiXCR, TCRdb re-called the RT-PCR reads, giving one row per CDR3 protein. The top ten clones hold roughly 6% of a sample with roughly 940,000 distinct CDR3 sequences, 18% of them seen once. Sequenced input: blood, either unsorted or a sorted T cell fraction (not recorded which). The receptors here all came from a human donor who was either an allogeneic HSCT recipient or a stem cell or donor lymphocyte infusion donor (not recorded which). It is not recorded whose cells these are; they may come from a transplant donor.

This clonotype was observed a few times. The chain couples TRBV7-2 to TRBJ2-1; weak D call: TRBD1 (6 bases). Germline V lookup: CDR1 SGHTA, CDR2 FQGNSA. With 2 bases removed from V and 0 bases from J, the gap between germline ends came to 11 bases. The CDR3 is 16 residues long. In DNA form, the CDR3 reads TGTGCCAGCAGCTTAAACCCACAGGGCTCCTACAATGAGCAGTTCTTC. It is translated as CASSLNPQGSYNEQFF.

This clonotype has more than one count but fewer than ten. A far bigger clonotype differs at one base, so this is likely a read error. V gene TRBV12-3 or TRBV12-4 combines with J gene TRBJ2-7, with D uncertain. The CDR3 runs to 11 residues. Trimming removed 7 bases at V and 0 bases at J, with 4 bases between. The CDR3: CASNPSYEQYF. Here the CDR3 DNA reads TGTGCCAGCAACCCCTCCTACGAGCAGTACTTC.

The chain has TRBV2 and TRBJ1-2; D is uncertain. Germline CDR1 is SNHLY and CDR2 is FYNNEI. This CDR3 contains 13 residues. V dropped 8 bases and J dropped 8 bases, with 18 bases sitting between them. CDR3 sequence reads: CASGLGPSRGYTF. DNA of the CDR3: TGTGCCAGCGGTCTCGGGCCCTCGCGGGGCTACACCTTC. Variable domain in full (rest from reference TRBV2 and TRBJ1-2): EPEVTQTPSHQVTQMGQEVILRCVPISNHLYFYWYRQILGQKVEFLVSFYNNEISEKSEIFDDQFSVERPDGSNFTLKIRSTKLEDSAMYFCASGLGPSRGYTFGSGTRLTVV.

This chain uses TRBV2 with TRBJ2-1; D may be TRBD2 (5 bases). Trimming took off 9 bases at V and 8 bases at J, with 17 bases between the two ends. Germline CDR1 SNHLY, CDR2 FYNNEI. The CDR3 has 13 amino acids. CDR3 region: CASLPEDRDEQFF. The CDR3, as DNA: TGTGCCAGTTTGCCGGAGGATCGGGATGAGCAGTTCTTC.

The V call is TRBV6-1, the J call TRBJ2-7, with TRBD2 identical over 11 bases. This CDR3 region has 16 residues. Germline values: CDR1 MNHNS, CDR2 SASEGT. V shed 5 bases and J 0 bases; nucleotides not matched to a gene: 6. The CDR3 sequence: CASSRTSGGLSYEQYF. The CDR3 coding sequence is TGTGCCAGCAGTCGTACTAGCGGGGGACTCTCCTACGAGCAGTACTTC.

This clonotype showed up just a few times. The chain couples TRBV3-1 to TRBJ2-1; 7 bases are shared with TRBD2. The CDR3 runs to 14 residues. V gave up 1 base and J gave up 5 bases; unmatched junction bases: 2. CDR1 LGHDT and CDR2 YNNKEL come from the germline V gene (reference sequence). The CDR3 region is CASSQGLADNEQFF. For the CDR3, the DNA is TGTGCCAGCAGCCAAGGGCTAGCGGACAATGAGCAGTTCTTC.

The sample holds many counts of this clonotype. The chain joins TRBV12-3 or TRBV12-4 to TRBJ1-1, with D possibly TRBD1 on 5 matching bases. V was trimmed by 6 bases and J by 1 base, leaving 12 bases between them. The CDR3 has 14 residues. CDR3 protein: CASSLTVQNTEAFF. The CDR3 region has the DNA TGTGCCAGCAGCCTGACAGTCCAGAACACTGAAGCTTTCTTT.

This clonotype has a handful of counts. The gene calls are TRBV11-2 and TRBJ2-1; a possible D gene is TRBD2 (6 bases). The germline V gene has CDR1 SGHAT and CDR2 FQNNGV. Trimming cost V 5 bases and J 0 bases, with 17 bases left between them. The CDR3 has 17 residues. The CDR3 DNA is TGTGCCAGCAGCCCCTTCCTAGCGACGAGCTCCTACAATGAGCAGTTCTTC. This sequence encodes CASSPFLATSSYNEQFF.

The chain uses TRBV27 and TRBJ1-1; perhaps TRBD1 as D (5 bases). The CDR3 runs to 13 residues. The germline V and J ends were trimmed by 6 bases and 4 bases, with 12 bases remaining between them. CDR1 MNHEY and CDR2 SMNVEV come from the germline V gene (reference sequence). The CDR3 coding sequence is TGTGCCAGCAGCCTGACAGTAAGCACTGAAGCTTTCTTT. Translation: CASSLTVSTEAFF.

This clonotype appeared a few times. The chain has TRBV7-6 and TRBJ1-5, with a weak D call TRBD1 (5 bases). V was shortened by 1 base and J by 0 bases, with 10 bases between the two germline ends. The CDR3 totals 16 residues. Germline CDR1 and CDR2: SGHVS and FNYEAQ. In nucleotides, the CDR3 is TGTGCCAGCAGCTTAGACGGGGGGAATAGCAATCAGCCCCAGCATTTT. Residues: CASSLDGGNSNQPQHF.

The chain couples TRBV30 to TRBJ2-3; D may be TRBD2 (6 bases). The germline V gene encodes CDR1 GTSNPN and CDR2 SVGIG (reference sequence). V was shortened by 2 bases and J by 0 bases, with 9 bases between the two germline ends. This CDR3 comprises 14 residues. CDR3 loop: CAWSIGLSTDTQYF. The DNA for the CDR3 is TGTGCCTGGAGTATCGGACTAAGCACAGATACGCAGTATTTT. Complete variable domain (other parts from reference TRBV30 and TRBJ2-3): SQTIHQWPATLVQPVGSPLSLECTVEGTSNPNLYWYRQAAGRGLQLLFYSVGIGQISSEVPQNLSASRPQDRQFILSSKKLLLSDSGFYLCAWSIGLSTDTQYFGPGTRLTVL.

V usage is TRBV4-1 and J usage is TRBJ2-2; tentatively, D is TRBD1 or TRBD2 (6 bases each). CDR1 and CDR2 from the germline V gene are MGHRA and YSYEKL. This CDR3 has 14 amino acids. The CDR3 nucleotides are TGCGCTACCCAGGAGGGGGGAATCACCGGGGAGCTGTTTTTT. Protein: CATQEGGITGELFF.

A few counts support this clonotype. CDR3 region: CAISEGIGQPQHF. In DNA form, the CDR3 reads TGTGCCATCAGTGAAGGCATCGGTCAGCCCCAGCATTTT. The gene calls are TRBV10-3 and TRBJ1-5, with no clear D. There are 13 residues in the CDR3. Per the germline V gene, CDR1 is ENHRY and CDR2 is SYGVKD. Trimming left V 3 bases short and J 6 bases short, with 9 bases between.

This clonotype showed up just a few times. The gene calls are TRBV6-5 and TRBJ2-7; 7 positions match TRBD2. Germline V gives CDR1 MNHEY, CDR2 SVGAGI. V gave up 0 bases and J gave up 6 bases; unmatched junction bases: 8. CDR3 length: 15 amino acids. The CDR3 region is CASSYSNSGFGEQYF. CDR3 DNA sequence: TGTGCCAGCAGTTACTCGAATAGCGGGTTTGGCGAGCAGTACTTC.

The gene calls are TRBV9 and TRBJ2-6; 8 bases agree with TRBD1. CDR1 is SGDLS and CDR2 is YYNGEE in the germline V gene. This CDR3 region has 19 residues. J was trimmed by 1 base and V by 1 base; bases with no gene match: 10. This chain's CDR3 is CASSVYTGGYYSGANVLTF. DNA for the CDR3: TGTGCCAGCAGCGTATATACAGGGGGTTATTATTCTGGGGCCAACGTCCTGACTTTC. The full variable domain, with the rest looked up from reference TRBV9 and TRBJ2-6, is DSGVTQTPKHLITATGQRVTLRCSPRSGDLSVYWYQQSLDQGLQFLIQYYNGEERAKGNILERFSAQQFPDLHSELNLSSLELGDSALYFCASSVYTGGYYSGANVLTFGAGSRLTVL.

This clonotype was picked up a small number of times. The J gene is TRBJ2-2, the V gene TRBV10-3; the D is unclear. Trimming removed 2 bases from V and 1 base from J, with 5 bases in between. The CDR3 loop spans 14 amino acids. Germline V gene lookup returns CDR1 ENHRY and CDR2 SYGVKD. CDR3 sequence (DNA): TGTGCCATCAGTGAGGGCGGGAACACCGGGGAGCTGTTTTTT. Translated: CAISEGGNTGELFF.

This clonotype was found a few times. The CDR3 region is CATSDLRGQPQHF. The CDR3 nucleotides read TGTGCCACCAGTGATTTGCGAGGTCAGCCCCAGCATTTT. J is TRBJ1-5 and V is TRBV24-1; D not certain. V was clipped by 0 bases and J by 6 bases, with 5 bases between them. The germline gives CDR1 KGHDR, CDR2 SFDVKD. The CDR3 is 13 amino acids.

The chain couples TRBV15 to TRBJ2-2, with D hard to call. The V gene lost 0 bases and the J gene lost 10 bases, with 18 bases spanning the gap. CDR1 is LNHNV and CDR2 is YYDKDF in the germline V gene (reference sequence). The CDR3 has 16 residues. CDR3 residues: CATSRDYFTSDQELFF. CDR3 nucleotides: TGTGCCACCAGCAGAGATTACTTCACATCGGACCAGGAGCTGTTTTTT. The full variable domain, its missing parts supplied by reference TRBV15 and TRBJ2-2, is DAMVIQNPRYQVTQFGKPVTLSCSQTLNHNVMYWYQQKSSQAPKLLFHYYDKDFNNEADTPDNFQSRRPNTSFCFLDIRSPGLGDTAMYLCATSRDYFTSDQELFFGEGSRLTVL.

This clonotype was recorded at least ten times. The gene calls are TRBV19 and TRBJ2-2; 7 bases fit TRBD1. With 4 bases clipped from V and 4 bases from J, the junction kept 9 bases outside the gene matches. The CDR3 contains 16 residues. Germline V CDR1 and CDR2: LNHDA, SQIVND (reference sequence). CDR3 bases: TGTGCCAGTAGTACCCGAACAGGGGTCGGCACCGGGGAGCTGTTTTTT. It specifies CASSTRTGVGTGELFF.

This clonotype was detected only a few times. The V and J genes are TRBV7-2 and TRBJ2-4; 7 bases match TRBD1. The germline V gene has CDR1 SGHTA and CDR2 FQGNSA. V was pared by 3 bases and J by 0 bases, with 8 bases of the junction left unmatched. The CDR3 consists of 17 residues. This CDR3 reads CASSFRQGMGAKNIQYF. DNA of the CDR3: TGTGCCAGCAGCTTCCGACAGGGCATGGGAGCCAAAAACATTCAGTACTTC.

This clonotype turned up a few times. The CDR3: CASSLAPRKGPTEAFF. For the CDR3, the DNA is TGTGCCAGCAGCTTAGCGCCCCGGAAGGGGCCCACTGAAGCTTTCTTT. The chain recombines TRBV11-2 with TRBJ1-1; D may be TRBD1 (5 bases). V was clipped by 1 base and J by 4 bases, with 16 bases between them. Germline-derived CDR1 and CDR2 are SGHAT and FQNNGV. CDR3 length: 16 amino acids.

The table lists this clonotype with a few counts. The chain is built from TRBV12-3 or TRBV12-4 and TRBJ1-2, with D possibly matching TRBD1 (6 bases). The V end was cut by 8 bases, the J end by 7 bases, with 14 bases between. This CDR3 comprises 12 residues. The CDR3 coding sequence is TGTGCCAGCTCTTGGGACAAAGGTGGCTACACCTTC. Its translation: CASSWDKGGYTF.

The chain joins TRBV5-1 to TRBJ1-2; D might be TRBD1 (5 bases). The CDR3 contains 13 residues. Germline V gene lookup returns CDR1 SGHRS and CDR2 YFSETQ. V dropped 3 bases and J dropped 6 bases, with 12 bases sitting between them. DNA of the CDR3: TGCGCCAGCAGCTACCCAGGGACTCATGGCTACACCTTC. Encoded protein: CASSYPGTHGYTF.

This clonotype was recorded at least ten times. The chain has TRBV6-5 and TRBJ2-1, with D possibly TRBD2 on 6 matching bases. This CDR3 contains 14 residues. Trimming removed 2 bases at V and 9 bases at J, with 14 bases between. Germline-derived CDR1 and CDR2 are MNHEY and SVGAGI. In DNA form, the CDR3 reads TGTGCCAGCAGTTACGATAAACTAGCTTCTGAGCAGTTCTTC. Its protein product is CASSYDKLASEQFF.

This chain uses TRBV21-1 with TRBJ1-2; the table's D call of TRBD1 was not tested on the DNA. TRBV21-1 constitutes a pseudogene. The length of the CDR3 is 15 residues. As DNA, the CDR3 is TGTGCCAGCAGCTCAGGGCGGAAGAATAACTATGGCTACACCTTC. Translating it yields CASSSGRKNNYGYTF.

This clonotype was picked up a small number of times. This chain links TRBV9 with TRBJ2-3; unclear D gene. The CDR3 totals 16 residues. The V gene lost 0 bases and the J gene lost 4 bases, with 15 bases spanning the gap. Germline CDR1 is SGDLS and CDR2 is YYNGEE. The CDR3 sequence: CASSVVSHEAADTQYF. The CDR3 DNA follows: TGTGCCAGCAGCGTAGTGAGCCACGAGGCCGCAGATACGCAGTATTTT.